The source of this T cell receptor (beta chain) is a study of cytomegalovirus exposure and HLA in healthy donors. Study conclusions and caveats: Investigators reported 150 to 200 TCR beta chains as tied to cytomegalovirus. An analysis was carried out at a later point. It showed that HLA-associated TCR beta chains were more clonally expanded than equally common non-associated chains. In a later analysis, a missense DCLRE1C variant was linked to TCR beta V- and J-gene trimming. As immune exposure information, only CMV serostatus was available.

Vbeta (60) and Jbeta (13) primers were used in the PCR. TCRdb keeps only in-frame clones here, not all; method: immunoSEQ multiplex PCR. The sample records roughly 290,000 clones, around 90% being singletons. Comment on this clone: Its antigen is unknown.

Between the trimmed V and J ends, which lost 1 base and 2 bases, there was a span of 19 bases. Germline CDR1 SGHRS, CDR2 YFSETQ. This CDR3 region has 18 residues. This clonotype was obtained from a woman aged 18-29 years in good health and CMV-seronegative. Sequenced sample: PBMCs. This chain connects TRBV5-1 to TRBJ2-1, with a weak D call TRBD1 (5 bases). The CDR3 nucleotides read TGCGCCAGCAGCTTGACCGCTCCGACGACAGCCACCTACAATGAGCAGTTCTTC. It translates to CASSLTAPTTATYNEQFF. Full variable domain (outside the CDR3, taken from reference TRBV5-1 and TRBJ2-1): KAGVTQTPRYLIKTRGQQVTLSCSPISGHRSVSWYQQTPGQGLQFLFEYFSETQRNKGNFPGRFSGRQFSNSRSEMNVSTLELGDSALYLCASSLTAPTTATYNEQFFGPGTRLTVL.